This T cell receptor (beta chain) came from a study of human T cells and chemical hapten exposure. Study as a whole: 2% DPC applied to a roughly 2 cm by roughly 2 cm arm area sensitized donors. Epicutaneous patch tests delivered 0.01% DPC to the upper back, with evaluation at 6 days.

During construction of the library, unique molecular identifiers were attached to individual cDNA molecules for quantitative, reproducible TCR counting. TCRdb re-called the RACE reads with MiXCR, one entry per CDR3 protein. This sample has just over 350,000 distinct CDR3 sequences, with roughly 6.3% found just once. Per germline, CDR1 SGHTA and CDR2 FQGNSA. The CDR3 is 11 amino acids. Trimming shortened V by 4 bases and J by 6 bases, and 5 bases separated the two germline ends. As for time point: patch test 2, 6 weeks after DPC sensitization. Treatment specified: therapeutic diphenylcyclopropenone sensitization with weekly scalp DPC. Alopecia patients, 18 to 70 years old and DPC-suitable, served as donors.

The rearrangement links TRBV7-2 to TRBJ2-3; D is unresolved. This sequence was found in a woman aged 18-35 years with alopecia areata. Some clones in this sample may be carry-over from other donors' samples. The specimen comprised whole blood, sampled in connection with sensitization to the hapten diphenylcyclopropenone (DPC). The CDR3 spells CASSSDDTQYF. In DNA, the CDR3 is TGTGCCAGCAGCTCGGACGATACGCAGTATTTT.